This T cell receptor (beta chain) emerged from a study of response to subunit inactivated influenza vaccine. Germline V gene sequence: CDR1 SGHTA, CDR2 FQGNSA. The CDR3 covers 13 residues. Trimming removed 1 base at V and 10 bases at J, with 11 bases between. This clonotype has only a few counts. MiXCR, applied by TCRdb to the RT-PCR reads, yields one record per CDR3 protein. The table shows about 540,000 distinct CDR3 sequences, with under 30% occurring only once. The data were also submitted as part of a second study, on T cells expressing NK-cell markers. This second report adds: A 5'RACE template switching approach incorporating UMIs was used to make TCR beta cDNA. From sorted CD3+CD56+NKG2C+, CD3+CD56+NKG2C- and CD3+CD56-NKG2C+ T cells came the TCR beta repertoires. Restriction of sorting to alpha-beta TCR T cells was accomplished in several experiments using an anti-gamma-delta TCR antibody. No clear determination of HCMV specificity was made for expanded NKG2C+ T cell clones.

This clonotype originated in a man aged 45 to 65 who received an inactivated influenza vaccine. The chain recombines TRBV7-2 with TRBJ1-5; no clear D gene. The source was CD4+ T cells sorted from PBMCs, collected less than 13 days after vaccination. CDR3 DNA: TGTGCCAGCAGCTTAGTCACCAGCCAACCCCAGCATTTT. Encoded protein: CASSLVTSQPQHF.